This T cell receptor beta chain was recorded in a study of cytomegalovirus exposure and HLA in healthy donors. For the study at large: Across 350 to 400 genotyped donors, about 81% landed in the Caucasian-associated ancestry cluster. Whole-study findings and limits: Available immune exposure information covered CMV serostatus only. The authors listed 150 to 200 TCR beta chains as cytomegalovirus-associated. In a later analysis, at a false discovery rate of 0.05, under 20,000 TCR beta sequences matched HLA alleles.

The PCR ran on 60 Vbeta and 13 Jbeta primers. TCRdb keeps only in-frame clones here, not all; method: immunoSEQ multiplex PCR. There are 150,000 to 200,000 clones in the sample; 81% occur only once, and less than 4.5% lies in the top ten. This clone occurred a few times. Its specificity is not known. This CDR3 comprises 16 residues. The J segment lost 6 bases and the V segment lost 5 bases, leaving 12 bases of the junction unmatched. Germline CDR1 is MNHEY and CDR2 is SMNVEV (reference sequence). The V and J genes are TRBV27 and TRBJ2-1; 8 nucleotides match TRBD2. This clonotype was obtained from a man in his fifties in good health and CMV-seronegative. Sequencing was done on a sample of PBMCs. CDR3 protein: CASSPLGAGGPNEQFF. CDR3 sequence (DNA): TGTGCCAGCAGTCCCTTAGGGGCGGGGGGCCCCAATGAGCAGTTCTTC.